Included here is one T cell receptor (beta chain) sequence, with context. With 0 bases removed from V and 7 bases from J, the gap between germline ends came to 16 bases. The CDR3 has 15 amino acids. Germline lookup yields CDR1 GTSNPN and CDR2 SVGIG (reference sequence). Using immunoSEQ multiplex PCR, the repertoire was profiled, and TCRdb retains in-frame clones only, with some absent. The profile shows about 88,000 clones, over 90% of them singletons. The sample comes from a study of control samples from healthy donors and cancer patients. The J gene is TRBJ2-1, the V gene TRBV30; D is ambiguous. The sample consisted of blood. This TCR came from a man younger than 35 in good health. CDR3 sequence (DNA): TGTGCCTGGAGTGTACCCTCTAGTGCTATGAATGAGCAGTTCTTC. Translation: CAWSVPSSAMNEQFF.